This T cell receptor (beta chain) is drawn from a study of low-dose radiotherapy and immunotherapy resistance in tumors. As for the study in general: For Cohort 1, fractions of 0.5 Gy were given every 2 weeks, reaching 6.5 Gy overall. Cohort 2's total reached 13 Gy over 26 weeks, at 1 Gy per fraction every two weeks.

In this sample, this clonotype turned up many times. Germline loops: CDR1 MNHEY, CDR2 SVGEGT. The CDR3 extends over 15 amino acids. Unmatched junction bases numbered 7, after V lost 0 bases and J lost 9 bases. Alpha and beta chains were covered, as first-strand cDNA relied on TRAV- and TRBV-specific primers. A constant-region primer paired with the V-primer adapter amplified TCRs over about 20 PCR cycles. From the reads, TCRdb called clonotypes with MiXCR, one entry per CDR3 protein. The repertoire holds more than 70,000 distinct CDR3 sequences, with 20% to 25% as singletons. As for time point: after trial treatment. Treatment described: LDRT plus nivolumab, ipilimumab, low-dose cyclophosphamide and aspirin (RACIN trial).

The chain couples TRBV6-2 or TRBV6-3 to TRBJ2-1; TRBD2 matches at 8 bases. The input for sequencing was PBMCs, taken after low-dose radiotherapy plus immunotherapy. The receptor was isolated from a female donor with ovarian cancer. Here the CDR3 DNA reads TGTGCCAGCAGTTACTCTTCTAGCGGGTTCTTTGAGCAGTTCTTC. Translated: CASSYSSSGFFEQFF.